This T cell receptor beta chain was recovered during a study of CD8 T cells in ankylosing spondylitis. V lost 2 bases to trimming and J lost 4 bases; unmatched junction nucleotides: 5. The CDR3 covers 16 residues. From germline, CDR1 is SGHRS and CDR2 YFSETQ. It was by quantitative 5'-RACE with molecular barcodes that TCR beta libraries were made. MiXCR, applied by TCRdb to the 5' RACE reads, yields one record per CDR3 protein. The sample carries approximately 100,000 distinct CDR3 sequences, about 8.3% recorded once. This clonotype was detected a few times. The antigen is unknown. The study's findings and limits: A CD8+ phenotype characterized the disease-linked clones, which were relatively rare in peripheral blood. For ankylosing spondylitis blood, a TCR beta motif of under ten highly homologous variants appeared characteristic. Reportedly, significant enrichment of disease-linked clones occurred in matched ankylosing spondylitis synovial fluid.

This clonotype originated in a male donor with ankylosing spondylitis or in good health (not recorded which). The sequenced material came from blood, either unsorted or a sorted T cell fraction (not recorded which). J is TRBJ2-7 and V is TRBV5-1; 14 bases are shared with TRBD2. CDR3 DNA: TGCGCCAGCAGCTTACACCGGACTAGCGGGAGGTACGAGCAGTACTTC. It codes for CASSLHRTSGRYEQYF.